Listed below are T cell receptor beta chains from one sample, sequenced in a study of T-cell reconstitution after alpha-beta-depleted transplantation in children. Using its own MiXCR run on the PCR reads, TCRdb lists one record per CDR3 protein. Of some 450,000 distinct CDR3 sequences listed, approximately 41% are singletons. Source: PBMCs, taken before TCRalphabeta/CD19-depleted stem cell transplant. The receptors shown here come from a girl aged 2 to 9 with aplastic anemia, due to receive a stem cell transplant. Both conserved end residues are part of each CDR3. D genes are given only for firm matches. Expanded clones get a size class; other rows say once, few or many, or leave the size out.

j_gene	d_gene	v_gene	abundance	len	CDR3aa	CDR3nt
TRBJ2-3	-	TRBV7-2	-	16	CASSWDVNQPTDTQYF	TGTGCCAGCAGCTGGGACGTGAACCAACCCACAGATACGCAGTATTTT
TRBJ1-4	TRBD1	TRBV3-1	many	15	CASSLQGATNEKLFF	TGTGCCAGCAGCTTACAGGGGGCAACTAATGAAAAACTGTTTTTT
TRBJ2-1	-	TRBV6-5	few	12	CASSYNRNEQFF	TGTGCCAGCAGTTACAACAGGAATGAGCAGTTCTTC
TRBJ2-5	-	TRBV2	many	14	CASSVDTYQETQYF	TGTGCCAGCAGTGTGGACACGTACCAAGAGACCCAGTACTTC
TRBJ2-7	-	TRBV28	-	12	CASSPGEREQYF	TGTGCCAGCAGTCCCGGGGAGAGAGAGCAGTACTTC
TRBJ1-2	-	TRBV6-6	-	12	CASSYSAYGYTF	TGTGCCAGCAGTTACTCGGCGTATGGCTACACCTTC
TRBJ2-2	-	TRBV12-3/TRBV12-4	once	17	CASGGGNRDRGVGELFF	TGTGCCAGCGGCGGGGGGAACAGAGACAGGGGGGTCGGGGAGCTGTTTTTT
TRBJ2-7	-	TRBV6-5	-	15	CASSYSKTDLYEQYF	TGTGCCAGCAGTTACTCGAAAACAGATCTCTACGAGCAGTACTTC
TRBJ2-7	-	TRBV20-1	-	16	CSAPGPKFRIHYEQYF	TGCAGTGCTCCGGGACCAAAATTCCGGATTCACTACGAGCAGTACTTC
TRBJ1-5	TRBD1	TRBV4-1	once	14	CASSPAAGGKPQHF	TGCGCCAGCAGCCCTGCGGCAGGGGGCAAACCCCAGCATTTT
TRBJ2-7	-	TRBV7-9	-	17	CASSFLLSEQGPYEQYF	TGTGCCAGCAGCTTTTTGCTGTCAGAGCAGGGGCCCTACGAGCAGTACTTC
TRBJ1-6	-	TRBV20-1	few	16	CSARVGGAGINSPLHF	TGCAGTGCTAGAGTCGGTGGGGCAGGGATAAATTCACCCCTCCACTTT
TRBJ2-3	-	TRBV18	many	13	CASSRTSTDTQYF	TGTGCCAGCTCACGCACTAGCACAGATACGCAGTATTTT
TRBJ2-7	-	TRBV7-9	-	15	CASSLGGIDSYEQCF	TGTGCCAGCAGCTTAGGAGGGATCGACTCCTACGAGCAGTGCTTC
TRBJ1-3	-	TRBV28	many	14	CASSLGNLANTIYF	TGTGCCAGCAGTTTAGGAAACTTGGCAAACACCATATATTTT
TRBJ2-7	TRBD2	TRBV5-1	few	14	CASPGGAHSYEQYF	TGCGCCAGCCCGGGGGGGGCGCACTCCTACGAGCAGTACTTC
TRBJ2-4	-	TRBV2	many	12	CASSDIGDIQYF	TGTGCCAGCAGTGATATTGGGGACATTCAGTACTTC
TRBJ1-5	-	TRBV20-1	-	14	CSARVPNNNQPQHF	TGCAGTGCTAGAGTCCCCAATAACAATCAGCCCCAGCATTTT
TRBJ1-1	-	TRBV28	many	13	CASSTNRLTEAFF	TGTGCCAGCAGTACTAACCGTCTTACTGAAGCTTTCTTT
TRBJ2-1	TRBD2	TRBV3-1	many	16	CASSQDWASGRNEQFF	TGTGCCAGCAGCCAAGATTGGGCTAGCGGGAGGAATGAGCAGTTCTTC
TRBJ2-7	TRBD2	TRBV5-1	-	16	CASSLTTSGGDYEQYF	TGCGCCAGCAGCTTGACTACTAGCGGAGGCGACTACGAGCAGTACTTC
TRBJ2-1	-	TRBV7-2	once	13	CASSPGGLVPQFF	TGTGCCAGCAGCCCGGGGGGCCTAGTCCCCCAGTTCTTC
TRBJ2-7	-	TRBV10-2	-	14	CASKVGQGSYEQYF	TGCGCCAGCAAGGTCGGCCAGGGATCCTACGAGCAGTACTTC
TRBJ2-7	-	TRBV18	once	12	CASSDPSYEQYF	TGTGCCAGCTCCGACCCGAGCTACGAGCAGTACTTC
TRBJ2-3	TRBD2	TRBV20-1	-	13	CSVQTSNVDTQYF	TGCAGTGTCCAGACTAGCAACGTAGATACGCAGTATTTT
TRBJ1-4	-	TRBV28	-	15	CASSSSDKPNEKLFF	TGTGCCAGCAGTTCCTCCGACAAACCTAATGAAAAACTGTTTTTT
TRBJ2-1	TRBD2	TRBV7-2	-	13	CASSLVTSAEQFF	TGTGCCAGCAGCTTAGTGACTAGCGCCGAGCAGTTCTTC
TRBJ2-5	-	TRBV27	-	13	CASRVRREETQYF	TGTGCCAGCAGGGTCCGGCGGGAAGAGACCCAGTACTTC
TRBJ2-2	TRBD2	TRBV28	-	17	CASTIPGLTRSTGELFF	TGTGCCAGCACTATTCCGGGACTAACGAGGAGCACCGGGGAGCTGTTTTTT
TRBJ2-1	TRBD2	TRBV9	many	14	CASSVRTSGGEQFF	TGTGCCAGCAGCGTACGGACTAGCGGGGGTGAGCAGTTCTTC